The entry below describes one TCR beta chain. Its cognate antigen is unknown. The CDR3 runs 15 residues. Germline V gene data show CDR1 as SGHVS and CDR2 as FQNEAQ. Trimming cost V 1 base and J 3 bases, with 10 bases left between them. Assay used: immunoSEQ multiplex PCR; TCRdb lists only in-frame clones, some missing. Counted here are roughly 100,000 clones, around 89% occurring once; the ten biggest clones make up around 10%. The sample is drawn from a study of T cell responses to AZD1222 COVID-19 vaccine. Study context: Analysis merged second doses at about 4 or about 12 weeks. Study-wide findings and caveats: CD4 TCRs covered the whole spike, strongest at regions 160-218 and 743-854. At baseline, seropositivity was found in only a handful of AZD1222 recipients. Donors skewed white British and female; clonal diversity was possibly underestimated.

Here the sequenced sample was peripheral blood, taken on day 0 of AZD1222 vaccination. This TCR was recovered from an adult in good health. V is TRBV7-8 and J is TRBJ2-1; tentatively, D is TRBD2 (5 bases). The CDR3 sequence is CASSLVGTSYNEQFF. CDR3 coding DNA: TGTGCCAGCAGCTTAGTTGGAACTAGCTACAATGAGCAGTTCTTC. The variable domain in full, completed from reference TRBV7-8 and TRBJ2-1, reads GAGVSQSPRYKVAKRGQDVALRCDPISGHVSLFWYQQALGQGPEFLTYFQNEAQLDKSGLPSDRFFAERPEGSVSTLKIQRTQQEDSAVYLCASSLVGTSYNEQFFGPGTRLTVL.